This T cell receptor (beta chain) was sequenced in a study of CD8+CD57+ T cells in acquired aplastic anemia. As for the study in general: An average of 3.2 ug of DNA was obtained from sorted CD4+ and CD8+ cells.

This CDR3 has 14 residues. CDR1 and CDR2 from the germline V gene are SGHVS and FQNEAQ. Those patients picked for sequencing had displayed CD8+CD57+ cell expansion on flow cytometry. All patients were therapy-naive when blood was sampled. With regard to this clonotype: At one end the junction does not follow the germline gene, possibly because of a read error.

Investigators profiled TCR beta VDJ and CDR3 from genomic DNA template. MiXCR, run by TCRdb on the reads, gives a single entry per CDR3 protein. The sample lists roughly 250,000 distinct CDR3 sequences, 82% occurring once. The chain has TRBV7-8 and TRBJ2-3; 9 nucleotides align to TRBD2. Source material: sorted CD4+, CD8+, or CD8+CD57+ T cells (not recorded which) from PBMCs. The sequence was collected from a human donor with aplastic anemia. CDR3 nucleotide sequence: TGTGCCAGCAGGACAGCGGGAGGTCCCGATACGCAGTGTTTT. It encodes CASRTAGGPDTQCF. Using reference TRBV7-8 and TRBJ2-3 for the parts outside the CDR3, the full variable domain is GAGVSQSPRYKVAKRGQDVALRCDPISGHVSLFWYQQALGQGPEFLTYFQNEAQLDKSGLPSDRFFAERPEGSVSTLKIQRTQQEDSAVYLCASRTAGGPDTQCFGPGTRLTVL.